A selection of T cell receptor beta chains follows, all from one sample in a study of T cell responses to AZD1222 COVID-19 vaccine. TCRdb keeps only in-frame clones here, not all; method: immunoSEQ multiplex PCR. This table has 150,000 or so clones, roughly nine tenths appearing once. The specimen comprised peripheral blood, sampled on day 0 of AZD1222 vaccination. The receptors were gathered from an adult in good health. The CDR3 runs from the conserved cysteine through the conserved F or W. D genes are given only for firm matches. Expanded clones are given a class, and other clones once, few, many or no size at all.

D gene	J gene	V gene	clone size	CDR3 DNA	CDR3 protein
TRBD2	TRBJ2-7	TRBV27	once	TGTGCCAGCGGGTTTAGGAGACTAGCGGGAGACTCTTCCTACGAGCAGTACTTC	CASGFRRLAGDSSYEQYF
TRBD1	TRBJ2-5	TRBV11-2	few	TGTGCCAGCAGCTTCAGGGGGCGACGGGAGACCCAGTACTTC	CASSFRGRRETQYF
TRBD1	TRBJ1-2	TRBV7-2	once	TGTGCCAGCAGCCCTCAAGGACAGGGGGCGTTTGATGGCTACACCTTC	CASSPQGQGAFDGYTF
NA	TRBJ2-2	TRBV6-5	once	TGTGCCAGCAGTAACGACAGGTGGACCGGGGAGCTGTTTTTT	CASSNDRWTGELFF
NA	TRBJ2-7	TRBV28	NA	TGTGCCAGCAGCCCATTGGGGGGCCAATCCTACGAGCAGTACTTC	CASSPLGGQSYEQYF
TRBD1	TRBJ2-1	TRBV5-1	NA	TGCGCCAGCAGCTTGGGGGACAGGGTAGGTGAGCAGTTCTTC	CASSLGDRVGEQFF
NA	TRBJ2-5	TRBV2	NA	TGTGCCAGCACGGGGGATGGAGAGACCCAGTACTTC	CASTGDGETQYF
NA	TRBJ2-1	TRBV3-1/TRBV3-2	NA	TGTGCCAGCAGCCAAGACCAACGGGCTGAGCAGTTCTTC	CASSQDQRAEQFF
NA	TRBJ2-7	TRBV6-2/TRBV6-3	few	TGTGCCAGCAGTCTGGACGCCTACGAGCAGTACTTC	CASSLDAYEQYF
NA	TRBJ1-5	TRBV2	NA	TGTGCCAGCAGTAAGCAGGTTAGCAATCAGCCCCAGCATTTT	CASSKQVSNQPQHF
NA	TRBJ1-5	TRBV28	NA	TGTGCCAGCAGTTTATATGGCAGTGGCAATCAGCCCCAGCATTTT	CASSLYGSGNQPQHF
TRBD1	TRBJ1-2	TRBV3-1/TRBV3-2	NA	TGTGCCAGCAGCCAAGCCGGGACAGGGGTAGGCTACACCTTC	CASSQAGTGVGYTF
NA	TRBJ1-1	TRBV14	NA	TGTGCCAGCAGCCACTTCAGGGCGGGGAACACTGAAGCTTTCTTT	CASSHFRAGNTEAFF
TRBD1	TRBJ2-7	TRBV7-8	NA	TGTGCCAGCAGCTTAGAAAGGACAGGGCCCTACGAGCAGTACTTC	CASSLERTGPYEQYF
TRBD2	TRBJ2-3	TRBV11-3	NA	TGTGCCAGCAGCTCCCTAGCGGGAGTAAGGAATACGCAGTATTTT	CASSSLAGVRNTQYF
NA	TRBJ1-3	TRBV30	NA	TGTGCCTGGGGGGGCCCAACGAGCTCTGGAAACACCATATATTTT	CAWGGPTSSGNTIYF
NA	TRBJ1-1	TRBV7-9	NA	TGTGCCAGCAGCTTGGGGCAGGACTTTGAAGCTTTCTTT	CASSLGQDFEAFF
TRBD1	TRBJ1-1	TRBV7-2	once	TGTGCCAGCAGCTTAGGCAGGGGGCAACGAGCTTTCTTT	CASSLGRGQRAFF
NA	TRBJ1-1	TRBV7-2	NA	TGTGCCAGCAGCCGCGGACCGCCGAACACTGAAGCTTTCTTT	CASSRGPPNTEAFF
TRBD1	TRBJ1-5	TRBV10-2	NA	TGCGCCAGCAGGGGACAGGCGAATAGCAATCAGCCCCAGCATTTT	CASRGQANSNQPQHF
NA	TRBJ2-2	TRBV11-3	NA	TGTGCCAGCAGCCCCCGTTGGAACACCGGGGAGCTGTTTTTT	CASSPRWNTGELFF
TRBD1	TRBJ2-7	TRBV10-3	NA	TGTGCCATCAGTGAGAGGACAGGGGCGGACGAGCAGTACTTC	CAISERTGADEQYF
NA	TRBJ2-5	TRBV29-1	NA	TGCAGCGTTCGCGGGGGCGTAGAGACCCAGTACTTC	CSVRGGVETQYF
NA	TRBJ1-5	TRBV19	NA	TGTGCCAGTAGTAGGGTTCGGTTTGGGGTTTATGATCAGCCCCAGCATTTT	CASSRVRFGVYDQPQHF
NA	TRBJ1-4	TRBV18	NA	TGTGCCAGCTCACCTCGTGGTTGGACGGAAAAACTGTTTTTT	CASSPRGWTEKLFF
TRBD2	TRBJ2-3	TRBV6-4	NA	TGTGCCAGCAGTGAAGGGGCGGGAGATAAAGATACGCAGTATTTT	CASSEGAGDKDTQYF
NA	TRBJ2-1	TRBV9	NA	TGTGCCAGCAGCGGAGCCAGTTCCCTGGTCAACAATGAGCAGTTCTTC	CASSGASSLVNNEQFF
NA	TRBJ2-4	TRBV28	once	TGTGCCAGCAGTCCCTCTATTTATAGAAACATTCAGTACTTC	CASSPSIYRNIQYF
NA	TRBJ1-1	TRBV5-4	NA	TGTGCCAGCAGCCCCTGGGGGGGCATGAACACTGAAGCTTTCTTT	CASSPWGGMNTEAFF
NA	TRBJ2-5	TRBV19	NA	TGTGCCAGTAGTCCCTTGGACAGTCAAGAGACCCAGTACTTC	CASSPLDSQETQYF
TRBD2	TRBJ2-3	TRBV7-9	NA	TGTGCCAGCAGCCTATGGGGAGGGCGGGGCACAGATACGCAGTATTTT	CASSLWGGRGTDTQYF
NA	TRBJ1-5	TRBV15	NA	TGTGCCACCAGCAGAGGTTCTATAGCAAATCAGCCCCAGCATTTT	CATSRGSIANQPQHF
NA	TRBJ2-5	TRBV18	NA	TGTGCCAGCTCACCACCGAAAGGGACCGACTGGGAGACCCAGTACTTC	CASSPPKGTDWETQYF